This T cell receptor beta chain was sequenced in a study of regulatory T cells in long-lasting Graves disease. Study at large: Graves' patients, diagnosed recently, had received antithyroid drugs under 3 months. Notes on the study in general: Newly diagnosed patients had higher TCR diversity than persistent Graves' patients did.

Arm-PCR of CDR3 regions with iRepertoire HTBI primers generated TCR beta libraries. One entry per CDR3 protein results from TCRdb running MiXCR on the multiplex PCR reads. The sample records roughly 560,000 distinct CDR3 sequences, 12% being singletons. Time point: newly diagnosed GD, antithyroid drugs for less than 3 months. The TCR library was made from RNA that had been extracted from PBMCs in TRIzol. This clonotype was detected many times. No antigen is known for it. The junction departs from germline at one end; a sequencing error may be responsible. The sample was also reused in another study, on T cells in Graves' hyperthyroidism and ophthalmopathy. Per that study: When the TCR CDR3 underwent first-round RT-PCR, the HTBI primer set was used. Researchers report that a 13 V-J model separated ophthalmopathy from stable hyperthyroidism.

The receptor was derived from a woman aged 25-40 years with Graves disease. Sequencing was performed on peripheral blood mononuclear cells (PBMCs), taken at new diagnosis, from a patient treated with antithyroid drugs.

The CDR3 sequence: CASSLTGLAEAGANVLTF. For the CDR3, the DNA is TGCGCCAGCAGCTTGACGGGACTAGCGGAAGCTGGGGCCAACGTCCTGACTTTC. The chain couples TRBV13 to TRBJ2-6; 11 bases are a match to TRBD2. The CDR3 has 18 residues. Per the germline V gene, CDR1 is PRHDT and CDR2 is FYEKMQ (reference sequence).